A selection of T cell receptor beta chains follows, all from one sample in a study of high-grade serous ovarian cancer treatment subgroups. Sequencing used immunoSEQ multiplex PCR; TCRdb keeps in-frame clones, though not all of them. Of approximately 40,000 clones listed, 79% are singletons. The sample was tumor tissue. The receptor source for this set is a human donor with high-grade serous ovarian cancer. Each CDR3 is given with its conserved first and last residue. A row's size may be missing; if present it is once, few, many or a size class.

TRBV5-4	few	CASSLAGGYTF
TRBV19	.	CASSIEGVWHQPQHF
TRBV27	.	CASSRIPSNQPQHF
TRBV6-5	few	CASRKREGYEQYF
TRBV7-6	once	CASSLEGAGARNEQFF
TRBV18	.	CASSPRRGDTEAFF
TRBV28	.	CASSFGSYEQYF
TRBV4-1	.	CASSPEEGGRTNEKLFF
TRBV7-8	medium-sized	CASSLGTGGSYEQYF
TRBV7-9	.	CASSLAAKRVGTTTEAFF
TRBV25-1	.	CASKGERYEQYF